Each of the 4 T cell receptor beta chains below was sequenced from the same sample in a study of blood T cell repertoires in COVID-19. Profiled with immunoSEQ multiplex PCR; TCRdb holds only in-frame clones, not every one. The data hold some 170,000 clones, with approximately 85% observed a single time. Source material: peripheral blood. The receptors derive from a woman aged 55-70 years with acute or convalescent COVID-19.

The genes are TRBV5-6 and TRBJ2-2, with 9 positions matching TRBD2. This CDR3 comprises 16 residues. V lost 1 base, J lost 9 bases, and 10 bases stayed unmatched. The V gene's germline CDR1 is SGHDT and CDR2 YYEEEE. The CDR3 DNA reads as TGTGCCAGCAGCTTGACTTCTAGCGGGACCGGTAGGGAGCTGTTTTTT. Its translation: CASSLTSSGTGRELFF.

The chain combines TRBV9 with TRBJ1-4; 7 bases are shared with TRBD1. The V segment lost 4 bases and the J segment 13 bases; nucleotides outside the gene matches: 16. Germline lookup yields CDR1 SGDLS and CDR2 YYNGEE. This CDR3 has 15 amino acids. Here the CDR3 reads CASSPRTGEGSGLFF. In DNA form, the CDR3 reads TGTGCCAGCAGCCCTCGGACAGGAGAAGGGTCGGGACTGTTTTTT.

Only a few counts were recorded for this clone. The chain recombines TRBV3-1 (or the pseudogene TRBV3-2) with TRBJ2-3; D might be TRBD1 (5 bases). CDR1 LGHDT and CDR2 YNNKEL come from the germline V gene (reference sequence). Trimming stripped 1 base from V and 4 bases from J, with 9 bases between. The CDR3 sequence is 14 residues long. The CDR3 region has the DNA TGTGCCAGCAGCCAAGTTCAGACAGCAGATACGCAGTATTTT. Translated: CASSQVQTADTQYF.

J is TRBJ2-7 and V is TRBV7-6; D possibly corresponds to TRBD1 (6 bases). This CDR3 is 15 amino acids long. Trimming took off 5 bases at V and 2 bases at J, with 16 bases between the two ends. Germline assignment: CDR1 SGHVS and CDR2 FNYEAQ. The CDR3 reads CASSRSQGPAYEQYF. The CDR3 bases are TGTGCCAGCAGCCGCTCCCAGGGGCCTGCCTACGAGCAGTACTTC.